The T cell receptor beta chain described here comes from a study of blood T cell repertoires in COVID-19. Study-wide background: The United States, Italy and Spain supplied acute and convalescent COVID-19 samples. Sample material is recorded as cDNA or gDNA derived from T cells, B-cell-depleted T cells, or PBMCs.

This clone was counted a few times. In the authors' methods: Amplified reference gene primers provided the basis for estimating nucleated cell counts. Produced via immunoSEQ multiplex PCR; TCRdb's table is partial and in-frame only. D and trimming come from the DNA, and the V and J calls and clone size come from that table. This sample has about 140,000 clones, with almost 80% found just once. J lost 2 bases, V lost 0 bases, and 11 bases had no gene match. In germline, CDR1 is SGHTA, CDR2 FQGNSA. This CDR3 contains 19 residues. This clonotype originated in a man in his 60s who had recovered from COVID-19. The chain joins TRBV7-2 to TRBJ2-1, with TRBD1 identical over 9 bases. Source material: peripheral blood. The CDR3 DNA is TGTGCCAGCAGCTTAGCCGGGACAGGGCCAGGAAGCCCCTACAATGAGCAGTTCTTC. Its protein product is CASSLAGTGPGSPYNEQFF.